This T cell receptor beta chain was sequenced for a study of T-cell memory formation after mild COVID-19. Whole-study context: TCR clusters were mostly donor specific.

TCRdb itself ran the 5' RACE reads through MiXCR, one entry per CDR3 protein. The repertoire holds roughly 200,000 distinct CDR3 sequences, with approximately 16% as singletons. This clonotype was recorded many times. The sequence derives from an adult woman who had mild COVID-19 (a few samples of this study predate the infection). Cell type and time point are not known. Material for sequencing was PBMCs or a T cell subset sorted from them (not recorded which).

CDR3 residues: CASSLGVAFTDTQYF. The CDR3 DNA sequence: TGCGCCAGCAGCCTAGGGGTAGCCTTCACAGATACGCAGTATTTT. The chain links TRBV5-1 to TRBJ2-3; a weak D match, TRBD1 (5 bases). The CDR3 is 15 amino acids. V dropped 4 bases and J dropped 2 bases, with 14 bases sitting between them. Per germline, CDR1 SGHRS and CDR2 YFSETQ.